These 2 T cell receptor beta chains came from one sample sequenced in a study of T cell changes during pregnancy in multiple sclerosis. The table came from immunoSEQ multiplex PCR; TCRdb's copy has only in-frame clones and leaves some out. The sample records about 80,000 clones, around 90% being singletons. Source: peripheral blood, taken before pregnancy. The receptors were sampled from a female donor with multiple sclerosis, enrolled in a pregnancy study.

For the CDR3, the DNA is TGTGCCAGCAGCTCCTACGGGACTAGCGGTCCTACGTGGGCAGATACGCAGTATTTT. Its translation is CASSSYGTSGPTWADTQYF. The genes are TRBV5-6 and TRBJ2-3; 11 nucleotides line up with TRBD2. The germline V gene encodes CDR1 SGHDT and CDR2 YYEEEE. V was pared by 3 bases and J by 4 bases, with 16 bases of the junction left unmatched. This CDR3 is 19 amino acids long.

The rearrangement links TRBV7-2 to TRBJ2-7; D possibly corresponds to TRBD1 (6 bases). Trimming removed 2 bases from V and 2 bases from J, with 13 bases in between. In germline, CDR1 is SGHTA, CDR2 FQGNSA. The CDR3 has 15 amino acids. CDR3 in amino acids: CASSLNGQPTYEQYF. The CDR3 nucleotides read TGTGCCAGCAGCTTAAATGGACAGCCCACCTACGAGCAGTACTTC. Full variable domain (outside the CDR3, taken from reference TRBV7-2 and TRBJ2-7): GAGVSQSPSNKVTEKGKDVELRCDPISGHTALYWYRQSLGQGLEFLIYFQGNSAPDKSGLPSDRFSAERTGGSVSTLTIQRTQQEDSAVYLCASSLNGQPTYEQYFGPGTRLTVT.